One sample yielded the 25 T cell receptor beta chains listed below, sequenced in a study of tissue T cells after allogeneic stem cell transplantation (dated by TCRdb to 2021 to 2024). The sample's time point, from its label and the paper: mouse harvest day 7 after allogeneic transplant. Mouse grafts combined 10^7 T-cell-depleted bone marrow cells with 10^6 splenic CD5+ T cells, given via tail vein injection. Library preparation used the immunoSEQ multiplex PCR assay. The source is immuneACCESS, and TCRdb retained only in-frame sequences with V and J called. Part of the clones is not carried over; for the studies checked, unresolved V genes explain less than half of this, and the remainder is unexplained. This sample lists 3,900 or so clones; about 50% were detected once. The ten top clones hold 10% to 13% of the sample. The sequenced sample consisted of lymph node tissue. The receptors were gathered from a female BALB/c mouse given C57BL/6 T cells with graft-versus-host disease after an allogeneic hematopoietic cell transplant.

Comment on this clone: Gene labels here are mouse ones. The read is 1 residue too short to cover the CDR3 end, so that end is filled in from the germline J gene. V and J are TRBV26 and TRBJ2-7; maybe TRBD1 (5 bases). Trimming stripped 2 bases from V and 2 bases from J, with 7 bases between. The germline V gene encodes CDR1 KGHPV and CDR2 FQNQEV (reference sequence). This CDR3 spans 13 amino acids. CDR3 DNA (partial): TGTGCCAGCAGTCTGCAGGGCCCCTATGAACAGTAC. It specifies CASSLQGPYEQY. The complete CDR3 protein is CASSLQGPYEQYF.

As regards this clone: The listed genes are named as in mouse. The read finishes 1 residue shy of the CDR3 end, and the germline J gene is used to complete it. The chain couples TRBV24 to TRBJ1-1; TRBD1 agrees at 8 bases. J gave up 1 base and V 2 bases, and 0 bases lay outside the gene matches. The CDR3 totals 14 residues. CDR1 and CDR2 (germline): KGHTA, FRNEEI. The CDR3 loop reads CASSLGTGNTEVFF. The covered CDR3 bases are TGTGCCAGCAGTCTGGGGACAGGAAACACAGAAGTCTTC.

By share, this clone ranks as medium-sized. Mouse gene names and germline throughout. The CDR3 is cut off 1 residue early in the read; its end comes from the germline J gene. This same CDR3 is encoded by further DNA sequences in the sample. The genes are TRBV3 and TRBJ2-7; 7 bases match TRBD2. V lost 1 base and J lost 6; bases outside the gene matches: 0. From germline, CDR1 is SNHLY and CDR2 FYNGKV (reference sequence). The CDR3 runs 12 residues. CDR3 residues: CASSLGGGEQYF. The covered CDR3 bases are TGTGCCAGCAGCTTAGGGGGGGGTGAACAGTAC.

This clone has more than one count but fewer than ten. These gene names are mouse names. The CDR3: CSSSQFAGQGGLYF. The CDR3 bases that were read are TGCTCCAGCAGTCAATTTGCCGGACAGGGGGGTTTGTAC. The chain has TRBV23 and TRBJ2-4; the listed D gene, TRBD1, was not tested against the DNA. The CDR3 end is not reached by the read, which stops 1 residue before it; the germline J gene fills it in. The germline V gene encodes CDR1 KGHTA and CDR2 FQNQQP. The CDR3 spans 14 residues.

This clone counts as medium-sized (0.01 to 0.1%). Gene names are the mouse ones. The CDR3 end falls 1 residue outside the read, so it is completed with the germline J gene. The rearrangement links TRBV16 to TRBJ2-7; 11 bases are shared with TRBD2. Germline V gene data show CDR1 as SGHSA and CDR2 as FRNQAP. The CDR3 runs 13 residues. The junction had 6 bases not matched to a gene; V was cut back by 7 bases and J by 7 bases. The covered CDR3 bases are TGTGCAAGCAAAGACTGGGGGGGAGAAGAACAGTAC. Its protein is CASKDWGGEEQY. The CDR3 reads in full as CASKDWGGEEQYF.

A remark on this clone: Gene names are the mouse ones. The missing CDR3 end, 1 residue past where the read stops, is filled in from the germline J gene. The chain couples TRBV13-2 to TRBJ1-1, with TRBD1 matching 7 bases. The germline V gene encodes CDR1 NNHNN and CDR2 SYGAGS (reference sequence). The CDR3 totals 15 residues. J gave up 1 base and V 3 bases, and 6 bases lay outside the gene matches. The sequenced CDR3 bases are TGTGCCAGCGGTGTCACCGGGACAGAAAACACAGAAGTCTTC. Its translation: CASGVTGTENTEVF. The full CDR3 is CASGVTGTENTEVFF.

As concerns this clone: The listed genes are named as in mouse. With the read ending 1 residue before the CDR3 end, the germline J gene is used to fill in that end. This chain uses TRBV21 with TRBJ2-4, with D perhaps TRBD2 (6 bases). TRBV21 is noted as an ORF with a role that remains uncertain. This CDR3 has 13 residues. Trimming removed 2 bases at V and 3 bases at J, with 6 bases between. CDR3 DNA (partial): TGTGCTAGCAGTCAAGGACTGCAAAACACCTTGTAC. Its translation: CASSQGLQNTLY. The complete CDR3 sequence is CASSQGLQNTLYF.

A remark on this clone: Germline and genes: mouse. The sequence runs out 1 residue before the end of the CDR3; the remainder is reconstructed from the germline J gene. The chain employs TRBV5 and TRBJ1-3; D may be TRBD1 (6 bases). Germline values: CDR1 LGHNA, CDR2 YNLKQL (reference sequence). The CDR3 contains 15 residues. Between the trimmed V and J ends, which lost 0 bases and 2 bases, there was a span of 8 bases. This CDR3 reads CASSQEGAPGNTLYF. Incomplete CDR3 DNA: TGTGCCAGCAGCCAAGAGGGGGCGCCTGGAAATACGCTCTAT.

On this clone: Gene and germline names: mouse. Read coverage stops 1 residue before the CDR3 terminus; the germline J gene supplies the remainder. The chain couples TRBV4 to TRBJ1-5; TRBD1 might be the D (6 bases). The CDR3 runs to 13 residues. CDR1 and CDR2 from the germline V gene are LGHDT and YNNKQL (reference sequence). V was clipped by 3 bases and J by 3 bases, with 6 bases between them. The CDR3 bases that were read are TGTGCCAGCAGCTACAGGGGCAACCAGGCTCCGCTT. It encodes CASSYRGNQAPL. The full CDR3 sequence reads CASSYRGNQAPLF. Variable domain in full (rest from reference TRBV4 and TRBJ1-5): ETAVFQTPNYHVTQVGNEVSFNCKQTLGHDTMYWYKQDSKKLLKIMFSYNNKQLIVNETVPRRFSPQSSDKAHLNLRIKSVEPEDSAVYLCASSYRGNQAPLFGEGTRLSVL.

For this clone: Genes here carry mouse names. Read sequence stops 1 residue before the CDR3 end, and the germline J gene provides the missing end. The chain couples TRBV3 to TRBJ1-2, with D possibly matching TRBD1 (5 bases). Trimming pared 1 base from V and 4 bases from J, leaving 10 bases between. Germline V gives CDR1 SNHLY, CDR2 FYNGKV (reference sequence). The length of the CDR3 is 14 residues. The part of the CDR3 DNA that was read is TGTGCCAGCAGCTTAGTCGGCGGGGCCTCCGACTACACC. It specifies CASSLVGGASDYT. In full, the CDR3 is CASSLVGGASDYTF.

The table lists this clone with a few counts. Gene names and germline refer to mouse. The CDR3 end lies 1 residue beyond the end of the read and is filled in from the germline J gene. V is TRBV5 and J is TRBJ2-2, with TRBD2 as a possible D gene (7 bases). Germline V gives CDR1 LGHNA, CDR2 YNLKQL (reference sequence). Trimming cost V 1 base and J 0 bases, with 9 bases left between them. The CDR3 sequence is 16 residues long. The CDR3 sequence is CASSQGGGANTGQLYF. CDR3 DNA (partial): TGTGCCAGCAGCCAAGGAGGGGGGGCAAACACCGGGCAGCTCTAC.

For this clone: Mouse gene names apply. The read is 1 residue too short to cover the CDR3 end, so that end is filled in from the germline J gene. This sequence joins TRBV19 and TRBJ1-1; D unresolved. Trimming removed 4 bases from V and 3 bases from J, with 10 bases in between. The CDR3 runs to 13 residues. Germline assignment: CDR1 FNHDT and CDR2 SITEND (reference sequence). The CDR3 sequence is CASSGRADTEVFF. The sequenced part of the CDR3 DNA is TGTGCCAGCAGTGGGAGGGCGGACACAGAAGTCTTC.

This clone was found once. The genes are named according to mouse. The read ends 1 residue early relative to the CDR3; the germline J gene fills the gap. The rearrangement joins TRBV3 to TRBJ2-7; D remains ambiguous. The CDR3 spans 13 residues. Germline assignment: CDR1 SNHLY and CDR2 FYNGKV (reference sequence). Trimming shortened V by 2 bases and J by 0 bases, and 5 bases separated the two germline ends. The CDR3 loop reads CASSLRSSYEQYF. The covered CDR3 bases are TGTGCCAGCAGCTTAAGGAGCTCCTATGAACAGTAC.

This clone turned up a few times. Any gene name here is a mouse gene name. The read gets to within 1 residue of the CDR3 end, and the germline J gene fills in the rest. The chain employs TRBV3 and TRBJ1-3; D call uncertain. The V and J ends lost 4 bases and 0 bases respectively, with 10 bases between them. Germline-derived CDR1 and CDR2 are SNHLY and FYNGKV (reference sequence). The CDR3 consists of 15 residues. CDR3 region: CASSSQPSSGNTLYF. The covered CDR3 bases are TGTGCCAGCAGCTCACAGCCCTCTTCTGGAAATACGCTCTAT.

This clone has only a few counts. Germline and genes: mouse. The read gets to within 1 residue of the CDR3 end, and the germline J gene fills in the rest. The chain uses TRBV12-2 and TRBJ2-3; 8 nucleotides align to TRBD2. After removal of 0 bases from V and 3 bases from J, the junction contained 7 bases not matched to a gene. The CDR3 extends over 16 amino acids. Germline V gene lookup returns CDR1 SGHLS and CDR2 HYDKME. CDR3 protein: CASSLDGGALAETLYF. The sequenced part of the CDR3 DNA is TGTGCCAGCTCTCTCGACGGGGGGGCGCTAGCAGAAACGCTGTAT.

This clone qualifies as large (0.1 to 1%). Gene names are mouse gene names. The sequenced fragment ends 1 residue before the CDR3 boundary, so the rest is inferred from the germline J gene. The V gene is TRBV12-1, the J gene TRBJ1-2; tentatively, D is TRBD1 (5 bases). CDR1 is SGHSN, CDR2 HYEKVE, per germline. V shed 1 base and J shed 4 bases, with 6 bases lying between them. The CDR3 has 12 residues. CDR3 DNA, as far as it was read: TGTGCCAGCTCTCTTGGGGGCTCCGACTACACC. This encodes CASSLGGSDYT. The full CDR3 protein reads CASSLGGSDYTF.

This clone was counted a single time. Germline and genes here are mouse. CDR3 in amino acids: CASSLEADTEVFF. CDR3 bases read: TGTGCAAGCAGCTTAGAGGCGGACACAGAAGTCTTC. The V gene is TRBV16, the J gene TRBJ1-1, with D uncertain. Sequencing ends 1 residue short of the CDR3 end; the germline J gene provides the rest. V was trimmed by 0 bases and J by 3 bases, leaving 5 bases between them. This CDR3 contains 13 residues. Germline lookup yields CDR1 SGHSA and CDR2 FRNQAP.

To note about this clone: Mouse gene names and germline throughout. The read comes to an end 1 residue before the CDR3 does, leaving the germline J gene to fill in the end. The chain links TRBV3 to TRBJ2-7, with 8 nucleotides matching TRBD1. The CDR3 covers 14 residues. The V and J ends lost 5 bases and 2 bases, in that order; junction bases with no gene match: 5. The germline gives CDR1 SNHLY, CDR2 FYNGKV (reference sequence). The chain's CDR3 is CASSLRDRTYEQYF. The DNA read from the CDR3 is TGTGCCAGCAGCCTCCGGGACAGGACCTATGAACAGTAC. The full variable domain, its missing parts supplied by reference TRBV3 and TRBJ2-7, is GPKVLQIPSHQIIDMGQMVTLNCDPVSNHLYFYWYKQILGQQMEFLVNFYNGKVMEKSKLFKDQFSVERPDGSYFTLKIQPTALEDSAVYFCASSLRDRTYEQYFGPGTRLTVL.

As for this clone: The genes and germline here are from mouse. From the germline J gene comes the end of the CDR3, since the read stops 1 residue before it. The chain recombines TRBV26 with TRBJ2-4, with D possibly being TRBD1 (5 bases). CDR1 is KGHPV and CDR2 is FQNQEV in the germline V gene (reference sequence). The CDR3 totals 15 residues. V shed 2 bases and J shed 1 base, with 10 bases lying between them. CDR3: CASSLGREGQNTLYF. The covered CDR3 bases are TGTGCCAGCAGTCTGGGCAGGGAGGGTCAAAACACCTTGTAC.

Concerning this clone itself: The gene names given are mouse names. Sequencing ends 1 residue short of the CDR3 end; the germline J gene provides the rest. The chain is built from TRBV3 and TRBJ2-4; TRBD2 is a possible D gene (6 bases). Trimming removed 6 bases at V and 2 bases at J, with 12 bases between. Germline CDR1 SNHLY, CDR2 FYNGKV (reference sequence). This CDR3 has 14 amino acids. The covered CDR3 bases are TGTGCCAGCAGTCCCACTGGGTTTCAAAACACCTTGTAC. Translation: CASSPTGFQNTLY. The CDR3 in full is CASSPTGFQNTLYF.

Concerning this clone: Here the gene names and germline are mouse. The read terminates 1 residue ahead of where the CDR3 ends, so the germline J gene completes it. V is TRBV20 and J is TRBJ2-5, with 8 bases that match TRBD2. The trim removed 1 base at V and 8 bases at J, leaving 2 bases unmatched. CDR3 length equals 12 residues. Germline V gene data show CDR1 as GFQATS and CDR2 as STVNSAI. The DNA read from the CDR3 is TGTGGTGCTAGGGTCTGGGGGGTCACCCAGTAC. Translation: CGARVWGVTQY. The CDR3 reads in full as CGARVWGVTQYF.

Only a few counts were recorded for this clone. Gene names and germline refer to mouse. The CDR3 end lies 1 residue beyond the end of the read and is filled in from the germline J gene. This sequence joins TRBV3 and TRBJ2-7; TRBD2 matches 12 bases. The V gene end was trimmed by 5 bases and the J gene end by 7 bases; junction bases not matched to a gene: 9. The CDR3 contains 15 residues. Germline values: CDR1 SNHLY, CDR2 FYNGKV (reference sequence). Partial CDR3 DNA: TGTGCCAGCAGCCCGAGACTGGGGGGGCGCGGGGAACAGTAC. Translated: CASSPRLGGRGEQY. The whole CDR3 reads CASSPRLGGRGEQYF.

Notes on this clone: Gene and germline names: mouse. The CDR3 end falls 1 residue outside the read, so it is completed with the germline J gene. This chain links TRBV13-3 with TRBJ2-5; TRBD1 matches at 9 bases. V dropped 4 bases and J dropped 8; count of bases not matched to a gene: 5. Per germline, CDR1 NNHDY and CDR2 SYVADS. This CDR3 is built from 13 residues. The part of the CDR3 DNA that was read is TGTGCCAGCAGTCCGGGACAGGGTGGCACCCAGTAC. This translates into CASSPGQGGTQY. The whole CDR3 sequence reads CASSPGQGGTQYF.

As regards this clone: Mouse gene names apply. The CDR3 reads CASSPQGANTEVFF. Partial CDR3 DNA: TGTGCCAGCAGTCCCCAGGGTGCAAACACAGAAGTCTTC. The genes are TRBV26 and TRBJ1-1; possibly TRBD1 for D (5 bases). Sequencing ends 1 residue short of the CDR3 end; the germline J gene provides the rest. CDR1 and CDR2 from the germline V gene are KGHPV and FQNQEV (reference sequence). V lost 4 bases to trimming and J lost 0 bases, with 9 bases between them. The CDR3 runs 14 residues.

In this sample, this clone turned up once. The listed genes are named as in mouse. The read is 1 residue too short to cover the CDR3 end, so that end is filled in from the germline J gene. This chain joins TRBV3 and TRBJ2-7; 9 bases align to TRBD2. Germline V CDR1 and CDR2: SNHLY, FYNGKV (reference sequence). The CDR3 is 12 residues long. V lost 6 bases, J lost 7 bases, and 4 bases stayed unmatched. Incomplete CDR3 DNA: TGTGCCAGCAGGCCGGGACTGGGAGAACAGTAC. Translation gives CASRPGLGEQY. The entire CDR3 protein is CASRPGLGEQYF.